Listed below are T cell receptor beta chains from one sample, sequenced in a study of T cells after yellow fever vaccination. TCRdb ran MiXCR on the 5' RACE reads and lists one entry per CDR3 protein. The table shows 150,000 to 200,000 distinct CDR3 sequences, with over 7% occurring only once. The sequencing used CD8+ T cells sorted from PBMCs, collected 45 days after the yellow fever booster vaccination. The receptors originated from a man between 18 and 35 years old who received the YFV17D yellow fever vaccine. Both conserved end residues are trimmed from each CDR3. Fields, in order: V gene, D gene, J gene, CDR3 protein. D genes are given only for firm matches.

TRBV6-5	NA	TRBJ1-5	ASGRGNQPQH
TRBV4-3	NA	TRBJ2-1	ASSQDPAQGNEQF
TRBV5-1	NA	TRBJ2-5	ASSFTGQHQETQY
TRBV6-2/TRBV6-3	NA	TRBJ1-2	ASNPTPNNYGYT
TRBV19	NA	TRBJ2-7	ASSRVGGSYEQY
TRBV4-1	NA	TRBJ1-5	ASSQEGGSGNQPQH
TRBV12-3/TRBV12-4	NA	TRBJ2-5	ASSLDGSPGWETQY
TRBV5-5	NA	TRBJ2-2	ASSWDITTGELF
TRBV6-2/TRBV6-3	NA	TRBJ1-1	ASSSRTGNTEAF
TRBV27	TRBD1	TRBJ1-1	ASSLRQGGTEAF
TRBV4-3	NA	TRBJ1-1	ASSQDVGAVNTEAF
TRBV3-1	NA	TRBJ1-2	ASSQPGRTGRYGYT
TRBV27	NA	TRBJ1-1	ASSFPGVSSAEAF
TRBV15	NA	TRBJ1-4	ATSRVWGAGEKLF
TRBV7-9	NA	TRBJ2-5	ASSLINGQQENQY
TRBV12-3/TRBV12-4	TRBD1	TRBJ1-5	ASRQGPQPQH
TRBV7-9	NA	TRBJ2-3	ASSPGSGTDTQY
TRBV7-6	TRBD2	TRBJ2-2	ASSDVAGRNTGELF
TRBV6-6	NA	TRBJ2-1	ASSSGVFEQF
TRBV10-3	NA	TRBJ2-5	AISESVVRDQY
TRBV3-1	NA	TRBJ1-5	ASSQYRDNQPQH
TRBV12-3/TRBV12-4	NA	NA	ASSLAPAGVGEEQF
TRBV5-1	NA	TRBJ2-7	ASSSGGGTYEQY
TRBV27	NA	TRBJ2-1	ASSFVGSEQF
TRBV6-6	NA	TRBJ2-7	ASSYSRVYEQY
TRBV29-1	NA	TRBJ2-5	SVFHGNQETQY
TRBV27	NA	TRBJ2-1	ASSLRYVQGGEQF
TRBV4-1	NA	TRBJ1-1	ASSQRGSGYTEAF
TRBV29-1	TRBD2	TRBJ2-1	SVEDLGGGRDEQF
TRBV20-1	NA	TRBJ2-4	SAPRDSAKNIQY
TRBV6-2/TRBV6-3	NA	TRBJ2-6	ASSYWRTGANVLT
TRBV20-1	TRBD1	TRBJ2-5	SAILLGQGAVETQY
TRBV12-3/TRBV12-4	TRBD2	TRBJ2-1	ASSGLAGINEQF
TRBV12-3/TRBV12-4	NA	TRBJ2-2	ASSLAGRVAGAGELF
TRBV7-9	NA	TRBJ1-1	ASSLEQIMNTEAF
TRBV6-5	TRBD1	TRBJ2-7	ASSPRGQTSSYEQY
TRBV12-3/TRBV12-4	TRBD2	TRBJ2-7	ASIPTSANSYEQY
TRBV6-5	NA	TRBJ2-3	ASSYTPGERDTQY
TRBV29-1	NA	TRBJ1-2	SVVKREGYT
TRBV4-2	NA	TRBJ1-2	ASSQVSRDLDYGYT
TRBV4-1	NA	TRBJ2-2	ASSQEGGRELF
TRBV10-3	NA	TRBJ1-5	AISESYRDKGQPQH
TRBV5-4	TRBD1	TRBJ2-7	ASSLSLRGRNEQY
TRBV7-9	TRBD1	TRBJ2-2	ASSSLDRATGELF
TRBV4-3	TRBD2	TRBJ2-7	ASSQGLAGRDEQY
TRBV7-6	TRBD1	TRBJ1-2	ASSPRDSLDYGYT
TRBV5-1	TRBD2	TRBJ2-3	ASSSYPTSGGDTQY
TRBV27	NA	TRBJ1-6	ASSPTVTSPLH
TRBV19	NA	TRBJ2-2	ASTVAEPNTGELF
TRBV5-1	NA	TRBJ2-1	ASSFASSYNEQF
TRBV29-1	NA	TRBJ2-5	SVEVRAETQY
TRBV6-2/TRBV6-3	TRBD1	TRBJ2-5	ASNEGQGQTQY
TRBV12-3/TRBV12-4	TRBD2	TRBJ2-5	ASGQTSGGAETQY
TRBV7-6	NA	TRBJ1-5	ASSLGHSNQPQH
TRBV27	TRBD1	TRBJ2-7	ASSHRGSSYEQY
TRBV13	NA	TRBJ1-1	ASSPEGWGGTEAF
TRBV24-1	NA	TRBJ1-5	ATSDSTAISNQPQH
TRBV19	TRBD2	TRBJ2-5	ASSTPGLASQETQY
TRBV28	NA	TRBJ2-5	ASSVNYRGGETQY
TRBV7-9	NA	TRBJ1-3	ASSLKGSSGNTIY